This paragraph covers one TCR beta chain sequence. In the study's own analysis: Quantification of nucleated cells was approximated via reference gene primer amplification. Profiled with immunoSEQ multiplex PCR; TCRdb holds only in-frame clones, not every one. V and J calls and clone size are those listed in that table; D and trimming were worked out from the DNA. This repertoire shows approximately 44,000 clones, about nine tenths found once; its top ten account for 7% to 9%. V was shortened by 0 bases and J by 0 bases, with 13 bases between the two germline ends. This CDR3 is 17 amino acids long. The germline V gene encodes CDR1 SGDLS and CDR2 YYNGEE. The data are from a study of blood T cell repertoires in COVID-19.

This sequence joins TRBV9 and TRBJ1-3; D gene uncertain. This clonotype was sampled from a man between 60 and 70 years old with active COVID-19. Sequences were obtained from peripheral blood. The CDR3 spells CASSVGDQDISGNTIYF. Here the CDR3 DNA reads TGTGCCAGCAGCGTAGGAGATCAGGATATCTCTGGAAACACCATATATTTT.